The 23 T cell receptor beta chains given below trace back to one sample, sequenced in a study of spatial heterogeneity in lung cancer. As for time point: sample taken at primary tumor resection. TCRdb itself ran the 5' RACE reads through MiXCR, one entry per CDR3 protein. This sample has approximately 40,000 distinct CDR3 sequences, with about 7% found just once. This specimen was PBMCs, taken at surgery. Receptors were obtained from a female donor with early-stage non-small cell lung cancer.

This clonotype was observed at least ten times. The J gene is TRBJ1-2, the V gene TRBV2; TRBD1 matches at 9 bases. V lost 8 bases, J lost 8 bases, and 12 bases stayed unmatched. The CDR3 extends over 14 amino acids. The V gene's germline CDR1 is SNHLY and CDR2 FYNNEI. CDR3 coding DNA: TGTGCCAGCGACGCACCCGGGACAGGGTACGGCTACACCTTC. This sequence encodes CASDAPGTGYGYTF.

As regards this clonotype: With a much larger clone just one base away, this may be a read error. CDR3 residues: CVSSKGQGYNEQFF. The CDR3 DNA is TGTGTCAGCAGCAAGGGACAGGGGTACAATGAGCAGTTCTTC. V is TRBV11-3 and J is TRBJ2-1; TRBD1 agrees at 10 bases. Germline CDR1 reads SGHNT; CDR2 reads YENEEA. CDR3 length: 14 amino acids.

This clonotype was seen at least ten times. This chain uses TRBV4-1 with TRBJ1-2; a possible D gene is TRBD1 (6 bases). The CDR3 is 13 amino acids. The V and J ends lost 8 bases and 5 bases respectively, with 15 bases between them. The V gene's germline CDR1 is MGHRA and CDR2 YSYEKL. CDR3: CASAGSRGYGYTF. In DNA, the CDR3 is TGCGCCAGCGCCGGGAGCAGGGGTTATGGCTACACCTTC.

This clonotype showed up many times. At one end, the junction sequence differs from germline, possibly due to a read error. The rearrangement uses TRBV7-9 and TRBJ2-7, with 7 nucleotides matching TRBD1. This CDR3 has 15 amino acids. Germline V lookup: CDR1 SEHNR, CDR2 FQNEAQ (reference sequence). CDR3 region: CASSPTGIVSSEQYF. Written as DNA, the CDR3 is TGTGCCAGCAGCCCGACAGGGATTGTTTCCTCCGAGCAGTACTTC.

This clonotype has a handful of counts. The chain carries TRBV28 and TRBJ2-7; D is tentatively TRBD1 or TRBD2 (5 bases each). This CDR3 is 16 amino acids long. Germline V CDR1 and CDR2: MDHEN, SYDVKM. Trimming left V 7 bases short and J 3 bases short, with 22 bases between. This CDR3 is CASTQNGAGPNYEQYF. The CDR3 DNA sequence: TGTGCCAGCACCCAGAACGGGGCGGGTCCCAACTACGAGCAGTACTTC.

This clonotype was observed a few times. The junction departs from germline at one end; a sequencing error may be responsible. The V call is TRBV2, the J call TRBJ2-1; D is unclear. Germline values: CDR1 SNHLY, CDR2 FYNNEI. This CDR3 is built from 13 residues. The CDR3 here is CASNERTYNEQFF. As DNA, the CDR3 is TGTGCCAGCAATGAAAGGACCTATAATGAGCAGTTCTTC.

A few counts support this clonotype. The chain is built from TRBV4-1 and TRBJ2-3; 7 bases are a match to TRBD1. Germline V gives CDR1 MGHRA, CDR2 YSYEKL. J was trimmed by 0 bases and V by 6 bases; bases with no gene match: 3. The CDR3 covers 14 residues. CDR3 in amino acids: CASRDRTSTDTQYF. In DNA form, the CDR3 reads TGCGCCAGCAGGGACAGGACTAGCACAGATACGCAGTATTTT.

The table lists this clonotype with many counts. The chain has TRBV5-6 and TRBJ2-2; 9 bases fit TRBD1. The CDR3 sequence is 16 residues long. In germline, CDR1 is SGHDT, CDR2 YYEEEE. After removal of 1 base from V and 8 bases from J, the junction contained 9 bases not matched to a gene. CDR3 loop: CASSLPGQGWAGELFF. In DNA, the CDR3 is TGTGCCAGCAGCTTGCCGGGACAGGGTTGGGCAGGGGAGCTGTTTTTT.

The table lists this clonotype with a few counts. The chain recombines TRBV29-1 with TRBJ1-1; possible D gene TRBD1, 5 bases. Germline V gene data show CDR1 as SQVTM and CDR2 as ANQGSEA. V was clipped by 7 bases and J by 2 bases, with 11 bases between them. The CDR3 length is 12 residues. CDR3 DNA: TGCAGCGCCGGGACGTTAAACACTGAAGCTTTCTTT. Its protein is CSAGTLNTEAFF. Full variable domain (outside the CDR3, taken from reference TRBV29-1 and TRBJ1-1): SAVISQKPSRDICQRGTSLTIQCQVDSQVTMMFWYRQQPGQSLTLIATANQGSEATYESGFVIDKFPISRPNLTFSTLTVSNMSPEDSSIYLCSAGTLNTEAFFGQGTRLTVV.

The rearrangement uses TRBV5-4 and TRBJ2-5; D ambiguous. Germline V gene sequence: CDR1 SGHNT, CDR2 YYREEE (reference sequence). V was shortened by 4 bases and J by 1 base, with 11 bases between the two germline ends. The CDR3 contains 14 residues. CDR3 coding DNA: TGTGCCAGCAGCCCCGACTGGCTCCAAGAGACCCAGTACTTC. Amino acid sequence: CASSPDWLQETQYF.

V usage is TRBV20-1 and J usage is TRBJ2-7; D gene uncertain. Germline CDR1 DFQATT, CDR2 SNEGSKA (reference sequence). V dropped 0 bases and J dropped 4 bases, with 7 bases sitting between them. The CDR3 spans 12 residues. The CDR3 spells CSARDGRYEQYF. CDR3 in DNA: TGCAGTGCTAGAGATGGCAGGTACGAGCAGTACTTC.

This clonotype showed up many times. This rearrangement joins TRBV6-2 or TRBV6-3 to TRBJ2-1; tentative D call: TRBD1 (6 bases). The V gene's germline CDR1 is MNHEY and CDR2 SVGEGT. The CDR3 has 15 amino acids. V gave up 6 bases and J gave up 4 bases, with 16 bases separating them. CDR3 residues: CASSLAPDRYNEQFF. CDR3 nucleotide sequence: TGTGCCAGCAGCTTAGCCCCGGACAGATACAATGAGCAGTTCTTC.

The chain has TRBV28 and TRBJ1-3, with D possibly matching TRBD1 (5 bases). CDR3 size: 15 residues. Trimming took off 7 bases at V and 0 bases at J, with 13 bases between the two ends. In germline, CDR1 is MDHEN, CDR2 SYDVKM. The CDR3: CASTPDRISGNTIYF. CDR3 sequence (DNA): TGTGCCAGCACCCCAGACAGAATCTCTGGAAACACCATATATTTT.

The chain carries TRBV6-1 and TRBJ2-1; the D is unclear. Germline-derived CDR1 and CDR2 are MNHNS and SASEGT. The V gene lost 4 bases and the J gene lost 7 bases, with 14 bases spanning the gap. This CDR3 comprises 14 residues. The CDR3 DNA reads as TGTGCCAGCAGTGCGGGTATAGGGATGAATGAGCAGTTCTTC. Encoded protein: CASSAGIGMNEQFF.

This clonotype has only a few counts. The chain links TRBV10-3 to TRBJ1-6; TRBD1 matches 7 bases. The V gene end was trimmed by 6 bases and the J gene end by 10 bases; junction bases not matched to a gene: 9. Germline loops: CDR1 ENHRY, CDR2 SYGVKD. CDR3 size: 14 residues. The CDR3 sequence is CAIRDTGDESPLHF. CDR3 nucleotide sequence: TGTGCCATCAGGGATACAGGGGACGAATCACCCCTCCACTTT.

This clonotype is a singleton in its sample. This clone may be a read error of a much larger clone one base away. This chain joins TRBV4-3 and TRBJ1-6, with D possibly being TRBD1 (6 bases). Germline CDR1 LGHNA, CDR2 YSLEER. This CDR3 comprises 14 residues. For the CDR3, the DNA is TGCGCCAGCAGCCAAGATATAACGGGGACACCCCCCCACTTT. This gives the protein CASSQDITGTPPHF.

This clonotype was detected many times. The CDR3, as DNA: TGTGCCAGCAGCCTAGGGGCCCTAGCGGCCAACGTCCTGACTTTC. Amino acids: CASSLGALAANVLTF. The rearrangement links TRBV7-2 to TRBJ2-6; perhaps D is TRBD1 or TRBD2 (5 bases each). The V end lost 5 bases, the J end lost 6 bases, and 14 bases lay between the germline ends. CDR3 length: 15 residues. Germline V gives CDR1 SGHTA, CDR2 FQGNSA.

This clonotype has ten or more counts. The chain employs TRBV7-2 and TRBJ2-3; 9 nucleotides match TRBD1. This CDR3 spans 12 amino acids. The V gene's germline CDR1 is SGHTA and CDR2 FQGNSA. V lost 8 bases to trimming and J lost 14 bases; unmatched junction nucleotides: 11. The CDR3: CASQPRGQGLYF. In nucleotides, the CDR3 is TGTGCCAGCCAGCCGAGGGGACAGGGTTTGTATTTT.

J is TRBJ2-5 and V is TRBV5-1; 8 bases map to TRBD1. With V trimmed by 4 bases and J by 5 bases, 4 bases remained unmatched. Germline V gene lookup returns CDR1 SGHRS and CDR2 YFSETQ. The CDR3 has 13 amino acids. The CDR3 sequence is CASSRDRRETQYF. The CDR3 region has the DNA TGCGCCAGCAGCAGGGACAGGAGGGAGACCCAGTACTTC. Full variable domain (rest looked up from reference TRBV5-1 and TRBJ2-5): KAGVTQTPRYLIKTRGQQVTLSCSPISGHRSVSWYQQTPGQGLQFLFEYFSETQRNKGNFPGRFSGRQFSNSRSEMNVSTLELGDSALYLCASSRDRRETQYFGPGTRLLVL.

This clonotype was counted at least ten times. This chain connects TRBV28 to TRBJ2-7; 8 bases match TRBD1. This CDR3 is 13 amino acids long. The V segment lost 6 bases and the J segment 3 bases; nucleotides outside the gene matches: 4. CDR1 is MDHEN and CDR2 is SYDVKM in the germline V gene. CDR3 sequence reads: CASSSGQGYEQYF. In nucleotides, the CDR3 is TGTGCCAGCAGCTCCGGACAGGGCTACGAGCAGTACTTC.

This clonotype was found many times. CDR3 bases: TGTGCCAGCAGAAGGGCCGGGGCCAACGTCCTGACTTTC. This sequence encodes CASRRAGANVLTF. The chain combines TRBV5-5 with TRBJ2-6; no firm D call. This CDR3 comprises 13 residues. Per the germline V gene, CDR1 is SGHKS and CDR2 is YYEKEE (reference sequence). With 5 bases removed from V and 4 bases from J, the gap between germline ends came to 7 bases.

This clonotype was observed at least ten times. This sequence joins TRBV7-3 and TRBJ1-1, with TRBD1 matching over 8 bases. CDR1 SGHTA and CDR2 FQGTGA come from the germline V gene. V gave up 5 bases and J gave up 7 bases; unmatched junction bases: 9. CDR3 size: 14 residues. DNA of the CDR3: TGTGCCAGCAGCCCTGGACAGGGCGTGAGTGAAGCTTTCTTT. Amino acid sequence: CASSPGQGVSEAFF.

The V and J genes are TRBV27 and TRBJ2-5; D is unresolved. Between the trimmed V and J ends, which lost 5 bases and 1 base, there was a span of 14 bases. The CDR3 spans 15 residues. Germline-derived CDR1 and CDR2 are MNHEY and SMNVEV (reference sequence). The CDR3 region has the DNA TGTGCCAGCAGTGCGGACCCTTGGGGCCAAGAGACCCAGTACTTC. Its translation: CASSADPWGQETQYF.